Below, one TCR beta chain is given with its context. The data were obtained in a study of blood T cells in healthy people across ages. Between the trimmed V and J ends, which lost 2 bases and 8 bases, there was a span of 15 bases. The V gene's germline CDR1 is MGHDK and CDR2 SYGVNS. The CDR3 covers 15 residues. A second 7 to 11 cycle PCR used barcoded and J-beta primers. TCRdb processed the 5' RACE reads anew with MiXCR; each CDR3 protein has one entry. The sample shows roughly 1,500,000 distinct CDR3 sequences, about 32% of them seen only once. This sequence was found in a woman aged 25 to 39 in good health. Material: blood. The V call is TRBV25-1, the J call TRBJ1-4; tentatively, D is TRBD1 (5 bases). CDR3 in amino acids: CASSEGRQLIEKLFF. The DNA of the CDR3 is TGTGCCAGCAGTGAAGGTCGACAGCTGATAGAAAAACTGTTTTTT.